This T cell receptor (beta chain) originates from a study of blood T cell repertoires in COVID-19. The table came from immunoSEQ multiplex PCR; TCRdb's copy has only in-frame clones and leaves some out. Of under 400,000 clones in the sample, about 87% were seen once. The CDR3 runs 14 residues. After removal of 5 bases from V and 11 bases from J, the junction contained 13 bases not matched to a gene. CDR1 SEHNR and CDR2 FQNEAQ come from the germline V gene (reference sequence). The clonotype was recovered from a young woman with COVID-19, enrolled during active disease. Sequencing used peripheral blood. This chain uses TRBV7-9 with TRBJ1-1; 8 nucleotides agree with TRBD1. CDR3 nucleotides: TGTGCCAGCAGCAGCCGGGACAGGCCTGCAAGGGCTTTCTTT. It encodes CASSSRDRPARAFF.